This T cell receptor beta chain was sequenced during a study of response to subunit inactivated influenza vaccine. Overall study results and limits: New T cells are recruited in small numbers by each seasonal influenza vaccination, according to the authors' suggestion.

TCRdb reanalysed the RT-PCR reads using MiXCR and keeps one entry per CDR3 protein. The sample lists around 580,000 distinct CDR3 sequences, approximately 12% seen once, with 10% to 13% in the top ten. This clonotype was seen only a few times. Its antigen is not known. V gave up 1 base and J gave up 7 bases; unmatched junction bases: 4. From germline, CDR1 is MGHDK and CDR2 SYGVNS. The CDR3 is made up of 14 amino acids. The chain is built from TRBV25-1 and TRBJ2-1, with 7 positions matching TRBD1. This receptor was taken from a man aged 45-65 years who received an inactivated influenza vaccine. The source was PBMCs from blood, collected on the day of vaccination. The CDR3 sequence: CASSESARGNEQFF. CDR3 DNA: TGTGCCAGCAGTGAATCGGCCAGGGGGAATGAGCAGTTCTTC.